These 30 T cell receptor beta chains were all obtained from the same sample, sequenced in a study of OX40 agonist ivuxolimab in advanced cancers. The protocol was immunoSEQ multiplex PCR, while the TCRdb copy is restricted to in-frame clones and leaves out a portion. The sample has roughly 60,000 clones; 85% to 90% are singletons. The sample here was CD4+ or CD8+ T cells sorted from blood, taken in a trial of the OX40 agonist ivuxolimab. These TCRs come from an adult with an advanced solid tumor such as melanoma, head and neck, liver or kidney cancer.

The rearrangement links TRBV5-4 to TRBJ2-7, with a weak D call TRBD2 (5 bases). With 3 bases removed from V and 3 bases from J, the gap between germline ends came to 19 bases. CDR3 length: 16 amino acids. The germline V gene encodes CDR1 SGHNT and CDR2 YYREEE (reference sequence). The CDR3 reads CASSSIPGVGNYEQYF. For the CDR3, the DNA is TGTGCCAGCAGCTCGATCCCCGGGGTGGGGAACTACGAGCAGTACTTC.

This chain links TRBV19 with TRBJ1-1; D is uncertain. This CDR3 spans 13 amino acids. The germline V and J ends were trimmed by 1 base and 4 bases, with 7 bases remaining between them. Germline CDR1 reads LNHDA; CDR2 reads SQIVND (reference sequence). CDR3 in amino acids: CASSIVIGTEAFF. The DNA of the CDR3 is TGTGCCAGTAGTATAGTCATCGGCACTGAAGCTTTCTTT. The full variable domain, with the rest looked up from reference TRBV19 and TRBJ1-1, is DGGITQSPKYLFRKEGQNVTLSCEQNLNHDAMYWYRQDPGQGLRLIYYSQIVNDFQKGDIAEGYSVSREKKESFPLTVTSAQKNPTAFYLCASSIVIGTEAFFGQGTRLTVV.

The V call is TRBV7-9, the J call TRBJ2-1; D gene unclear. CDR3 length equals 13 residues. Germline V gene data show CDR1 as SEHNR and CDR2 as FQNEAQ (reference sequence). The V gene lost 9 bases and the J gene lost 4 bases, with 13 bases spanning the gap. CDR3 DNA: TGTGCCAGTGCCCGGACCACTTACAATGAGCAGTTCTTC. Its translation is CASARTTYNEQFF.

The chain employs TRBV19 and TRBJ1-1, with D possibly being TRBD1 (5 bases). In germline, CDR1 is LNHDA, CDR2 SQIVND (reference sequence). The V end lost 5 bases, the J end lost 3 bases, and 16 bases lay between the germline ends. The CDR3 length is 15 residues. The CDR3 spells CASSSLRTRDTEAFF. The CDR3 nucleotides read TGTGCCAGTAGTTCGCTACGGACAAGGGACACTGAAGCTTTCTTT.

The chain is built from TRBV7-9 and TRBJ1-1; no reliable D call. Germline values: CDR1 SEHNR, CDR2 FQNEAQ (reference sequence). This CDR3 is built from 14 residues. The V and J ends lost 6 bases and 5 bases respectively, with 16 bases between them. CDR3 in DNA: TGTGCCAGCAGGCCTACGGCTACTGGGACTGAAGCTTTCTTT. This codes for CASRPTATGTEAFF. Looking up the rest from reference TRBV7-9 and TRBJ1-1 gives the full variable domain: DTGVSQNPRHKITKRGQNVTFRCDPISEHNRLYWYRQTLGQGPEFLTYFQNEAQLEKSRLLSDRFSAERPKGSFSTLEIQRTEQGDSAMYLCASRPTATGTEAFFGQGTRLTVV.

The chain uses TRBV5-1 and TRBJ2-3; TRBD2 might be the D (6 bases). The V end lost 6 bases, the J end lost 6 bases, and 23 bases lay between the germline ends. The CDR3 extends over 16 amino acids. Germline assignment: CDR1 SGHRS and CDR2 YFSETQ. The DNA for the CDR3 is TGCGCCAGCAACCTTAACGGTGGGGGGACGATCGATACGCAGTATTTT. It translates to CASNLNGGGTIDTQYF.

This chain connects TRBV11-3 to TRBJ2-2; a weak D match, TRBD2 (5 bases). Germline CDR1 reads SGHNT; CDR2 reads YENEEA. The V and J ends lost 1 base and 0 bases respectively, with 12 bases between them. The length of the CDR3 is 17 residues. The CDR3 DNA reads as TGTGCCAGCAGCTTAGGGGTAATAGCGACGAACACCGGGGAGCTGTTTTTT. Its protein product is CASSLGVIATNTGELFF.

The rearrangement links TRBV9 to TRBJ2-1, with D possibly being TRBD2 (5 bases). The CDR3 runs 15 residues. Germline CDR1 SGDLS, CDR2 YYNGEE. V gave up 0 bases and J gave up 1 base, with 8 bases separating them. The CDR3 reads CASSVVAGSYNEQFF. Written as DNA, the CDR3 is TGTGCCAGCAGCGTAGTGGCGGGTTCCTACAATGAGCAGTTCTTC. Full variable domain (outside the CDR3, taken from reference TRBV9 and TRBJ2-1): DSGVTQTPKHLITATGQRVTLRCSPRSGDLSVYWYQQSLDQGLQFLIQYYNGEERAKGNILERFSAQQFPDLHSELNLSSLELGDSALYFCASSVVAGSYNEQFFGPGTRLTVL.

This clone showed up just a few times. The chain carries TRBV25-1 and TRBJ2-1; TRBD1 agrees at 7 bases. CDR1 is MGHDK, CDR2 SYGVNS, per germline. The trim removed 2 bases at V and 7 bases at J, leaving 8 bases unmatched. This CDR3 contains 15 residues. In DNA form, the CDR3 reads TGTGCCAGCAGTGAAGGGCAGGGGGTCCTTAATGAGCAGTTCTTC. It translates to CASSEGQGVLNEQFF.

The gene calls are TRBV6-6 and TRBJ1-3; 9 bases match TRBD1. Germline V lookup: CDR1 MNHNY, CDR2 SVGAGI (reference sequence). The CDR3 is 15 amino acids. Trimming took 5 bases from V and 4 from J; bases not matched to a gene: 6. CDR3 protein: CASSGTGTGGNTIYF. The DNA of the CDR3 is TGTGCCAGCAGTGGGACCGGGACAGGGGGAAACACCATATATTTT.

This clone occurred a few times. V gene TRBV7-9 combines with J gene TRBJ2-7; D might be TRBD2 (6 bases). Germline assignment: CDR1 SEHNR and CDR2 FQNEAQ (reference sequence). This CDR3 region has 13 residues. With 6 bases removed from V and 2 bases from J, the gap between germline ends came to 11 bases. In DNA, the CDR3 is TGTGCCAGCAGTTTTAGCGGAACCTACGAGCAGTACTTC. Protein: CASSFSGTYEQYF.

This clone was picked up one time. This chain uses TRBV6-1 with TRBJ1-5; TRBD1 aligns across 10 bases. In germline, CDR1 is MNHNS, CDR2 SASEGT. The CDR3 loop spans 15 amino acids. V lost 7 bases and J lost 5; bases outside the gene matches: 8. DNA for the CDR3: TGTGCCAGCATCACCGACAGGGGGCGCGATCAGCCCCAGCATTTT. This sequence encodes CASITDRGRDQPQHF.

The V and J genes are TRBV29-1 and TRBJ1-3; TRBD1 might be the D (6 bases). Trimming left V 8 bases short and J 0 bases short, with 11 bases between. This CDR3 has 13 residues. Germline V lookup: CDR1 SQVTM, CDR2 ANQGSEA. This CDR3 reads CSPGQFSGNTIYF. DNA for the CDR3: TGCAGCCCCGGACAGTTCTCTGGAAACACCATATATTTT.

The V and J genes are TRBV18 and TRBJ1-3, with 10 positions matching TRBD1. This CDR3 has 15 amino acids. Germline loops: CDR1 KGHSH, CDR2 LQKENI. Trimming took 1 base from V and 4 from J; bases not matched to a gene: 1. CDR3 DNA sequence: TGTGCCAGCTCACCACGACAGGGGGCCGGAAACACCATATATTTT. It codes for CASSPRQGAGNTIYF.

This chain joins TRBV5-1 and TRBJ2-3; D perhaps matches TRBD1 (6 bases). V was cut by 7 bases and J by 2 bases, with 20 bases left in between. This CDR3 contains 16 residues. The germline gives CDR1 SGHRS, CDR2 YFSETQ. In nucleotides, the CDR3 is TGCGCCAGCTCCCCGGCCCGGGACATAATCACAGATACGCAGTATTTT. Residues: CASSPARDIITDTQYF. Full variable domain (outside the CDR3, taken from reference TRBV5-1 and TRBJ2-3): KAGVTQTPRYLIKTRGQQVTLSCSPISGHRSVSWYQQTPGQGLQFLFEYFSETQRNKGNFPGRFSGRQFSNSRSEMNVSTLELGDSALYLCASSPARDIITDTQYFGPGTRLTVL.

This chain connects TRBV7-2 to TRBJ1-6, with D perhaps matching TRBD1 (5 bases). Trimming removed 2 bases at V and 14 bases at J, with 19 bases between. Germline CDR1 reads SGHTA; CDR2 reads FQGNSA. CDR3 length: 15 residues. The CDR3: CASSLSTGPQEALHF. The CDR3 region has the DNA TGTGCCAGCAGCTTATCGACGGGGCCCCAAGAGGCCCTCCACTTT.

This chain connects TRBV6-1 to TRBJ1-2; D perhaps matches TRBD1 (6 bases). Germline lookup yields CDR1 MNHNS and CDR2 SASEGT. The CDR3 contains 15 residues. V lost 7 bases and J 8 bases, leaving 23 bases between the germline ends. CDR3 nucleotide sequence: TGTGCCAGCACCATCAACAGGGTCGCCGGTAGGGGCTACACCTTC. Encoded protein: CASTINRVAGRGYTF.

The chain is built from TRBV30 and TRBJ2-7, with D possibly being TRBD1 (5 bases). This CDR3 spans 12 amino acids. The V end lost 3 bases, the J end lost 10 bases, and 16 bases lay between the germline ends. Germline V gene sequence: CDR1 GTSNPN, CDR2 SVGIG (reference sequence). For the CDR3, the DNA is TGTGCCTGGAGCAGGGTTTCAATGCTACAGTACTTC. Translating it yields CAWSRVSMLQYF.

This chain joins TRBV6-1 and TRBJ1-1; TRBD1 is a possible D gene (6 bases). The CDR3 covers 15 residues. Per germline, CDR1 MNHNS and CDR2 SASEGT. V was trimmed by 3 bases and J by 1 base, leaving 12 bases between them. DNA for the CDR3: TGTGCCAGCAGTGATAGGGGGAGAGGGAACACTGAAGCTTTCTTT. Translation gives CASSDRGRGNTEAFF.

The chain has TRBV7-3 and TRBJ1-6; 7 bases are shared with TRBD1. Unmatched junction bases numbered 2, after V lost 1 base and J lost 8 bases. The CDR3 has 14 amino acids. The germline gives CDR1 SGHTA, CDR2 FQGTGA. The CDR3 loop is CASSLNRGHSPLHF. Written as DNA, the CDR3 is TGTGCCAGCAGCTTAAACAGGGGTCATTCACCCCTCCACTTT.

In its sample, this clone was seen once. The rearrangement joins TRBV2 to TRBJ2-1; 12 bases agree with TRBD1. The CDR3 totals 17 residues. Per germline, CDR1 SNHLY and CDR2 FYNNEI. The J segment lost 1 base and the V segment lost 6 bases, leaving 7 bases of the junction unmatched. The CDR3 nucleotides read TGTGCCAGCAGAGCCCCGGGACAGGGGGCTTCCTACAATGAGCAGTTCTTC. Protein sequence: CASRAPGQGASYNEQFF.

The gene calls are TRBV27 and TRBJ2-7; D may be TRBD1 (6 bases). Germline-derived CDR1 and CDR2 are MNHEY and SMNVEV (reference sequence). Trimming cost V 2 bases and J 1 base, with 18 bases left between them. The CDR3 covers 17 residues. In nucleotides, the CDR3 is TGTGCCAGCAGTTTACTTTTGCCCCCGGACAGTTCCTACGAGCAGTACTTC. Translation: CASSLLLPPDSSYEQYF.

This rearrangement joins TRBV20-1 to TRBJ2-1; D is unclear. V was shortened by 3 bases and J by 9 bases, with 9 bases between the two germline ends. This CDR3 comprises 11 residues. Looked up from germline, CDR1 is DFQATT and CDR2 is SNEGSKA (reference sequence). In nucleotides, the CDR3 is TGCAGTGCTAGTCGTCAGGTTGAGCAGTTCTTC. Its translation is CSASRQVEQFF.

This clone has more than one count but fewer than ten. J is TRBJ1-2 and V is TRBV7-9, with a possible D match to TRBD1 (5 bases). Germline CDR1 reads SEHNR; CDR2 reads FQNEAQ (reference sequence). Trimming left V 4 bases short and J 6 bases short, with 15 bases between. The CDR3 spans 14 residues. The CDR3 DNA reads TGTGCCAGCAGCTCTGGACAAAGGGGAGATGGCTACACCTTC. Translating gives CASSSGQRGDGYTF. The variable domain in full, with the rest retrieved from reference TRBV7-9 and TRBJ1-2, is DTGVSQNPRHKITKRGQNVTFRCDPISEHNRLYWYRQTLGQGPEFLTYFQNEAQLEKSRLLSDRFSAERPKGSFSTLEIQRTEQGDSAMYLCASSSGQRGDGYTFGSGTRLTVV.

The chain uses TRBV28 and TRBJ1-3; TRBD1 might be the D (5 bases). The V end lost 2 bases, the J end lost 4 bases, and 15 bases lay between the germline ends. Germline lookup yields CDR1 MDHEN and CDR2 SYDVKM. This CDR3 is 16 amino acids long. As DNA, the CDR3 is TGTGCCAGCAGTTTAATAGGGCAGGGAGAAGGAAACACCATATATTTT. Amino acid sequence: CASSLIGQGEGNTIYF.

This clone was counted a few times. V gene TRBV2 combines with J gene TRBJ2-7; 7 nucleotides match TRBD1. CDR1 and CDR2 from the germline V gene are SNHLY and FYNNEI. V lost 6 bases and J lost 3; bases outside the gene matches: 8. The CDR3 is made up of 14 amino acids. The CDR3: CASRQGTGFYEQYF. The CDR3 DNA reads as TGTGCCAGCAGACAGGGGACCGGTTTCTACGAGCAGTACTTC.

This chain uses TRBV7-6 with TRBJ1-1, with D tentatively TRBD1 (6 bases). The CDR3 covers 14 residues. The ends were cut back, 7 bases at V and 1 base at J, with 13 bases in the middle. In germline, CDR1 is SGHVS, CDR2 FNYEAQ. CDR3 region: CASIRGLGNTEAFF. The DNA for the CDR3 is TGTGCCAGCATCAGGGGTTTGGGGAACACTGAAGCTTTCTTT.

The chain recombines TRBV6-6 with TRBJ1-4; D is ambiguous. CDR3 length: 14 amino acids. Per germline, CDR1 MNHNY and CDR2 SVGAGI (reference sequence). The germline V and J ends were trimmed by 3 bases and 0 bases, with 5 bases remaining between them. As DNA, the CDR3 is TGTGCCAGCAGTTATCAGTCAACTAATGAAAAACTGTTTTTT. This codes for CASSYQSTNEKLFF.

The chain uses TRBV5-4 and TRBJ1-1; the D is unclear. The CDR3 length is 12 residues. V was clipped by 0 bases and J by 4 bases, with 4 bases between them. Germline values: CDR1 SGHNT, CDR2 YYREEE (reference sequence). The DNA for the CDR3 is TGTGCCAGCAGCTTGGTTGCCACTGAAGCTTTCTTT. Its translation: CASSLVATEAFF.

This clone was observed once. This chain joins TRBV5-1 and TRBJ2-7; 9 bases line up with TRBD1. Per germline, CDR1 SGHRS and CDR2 YFSETQ. The CDR3 length is 14 residues. V shed 4 bases, J shed 6 bases, and the junction held 8 bases outside the gene matches. As DNA, the CDR3 is TGCGCCAGCAGCGCGGGACAGGGAGGCCTCGAGCAGTACTTC. Protein sequence: CASSAGQGGLEQYF.